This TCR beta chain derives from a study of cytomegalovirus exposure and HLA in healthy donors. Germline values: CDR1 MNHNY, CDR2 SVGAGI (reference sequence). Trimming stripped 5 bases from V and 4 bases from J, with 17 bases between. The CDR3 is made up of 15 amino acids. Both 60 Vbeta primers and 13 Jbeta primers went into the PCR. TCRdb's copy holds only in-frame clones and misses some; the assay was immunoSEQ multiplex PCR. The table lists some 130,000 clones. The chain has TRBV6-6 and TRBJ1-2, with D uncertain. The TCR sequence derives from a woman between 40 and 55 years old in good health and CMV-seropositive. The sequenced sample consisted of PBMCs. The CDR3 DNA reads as TGTGCCAGCAGTCCAAAGGAGGGAGGGCCCTATGGCTACACCTTC. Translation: CASSPKEGGPYGYTF.